The 18 T cell receptor beta chains presented below share a single source sample, sequenced in a study of tumor and adjacent non-tumor tissue in lung cancer. RNA was extracted from bulk tissue without any cell sorting. Distant lung tissue was collected more than 3 cm away from the tumor edge. A modified ARM-PCR protocol with three rounds of nested PCR amplified TCRbeta. TCRdb re-called the multiplex PCR reads through MiXCR, storing one row per CDR3 protein. The data show around 99,000 distinct CDR3 sequences, with about 61% seen just once and 15% to 20% held by the top ten. Sequencing was performed on distant non-tumor lung tissue. These receptors came from a man between 60 and 75 years old with non-small cell lung cancer.

Concerning this clonotype: One junction end does not reproduce the germline sequence, and a read error may be involved. This rearrangement joins TRBV11-2 to TRBJ2-7, with TRBD1 as a possible D gene (6 bases). Germline V CDR1 and CDR2: SGHAT, FQNNGV. This CDR3 is built from 14 residues. The CDR3 bases are TGTGCCAGCAGCTTGGGCGGACAGACCCACGAGCAGCACTTC. This sequence encodes CASSLGGQTHEQHF.

The chain carries TRBV5-1 and TRBJ1-1; D possibly corresponds to TRBD1 (5 bases). The CDR3 length is 19 residues. With 2 bases removed from V and 4 bases from J, the gap between germline ends came to 27 bases. CDR1 and CDR2 (germline): SGHRS, YFSETQ. CDR3 DNA: TGCGCCAGCAGCTTATCTGGCAGGCAGGTCAACGCCCAGGGCACTGAAGCTTTCTTT. Translating it yields CASSLSGRQVNAQGTEAFF.

Many counts were recorded for this clonotype. The chain combines TRBV7-9 with TRBJ1-1; D possibly corresponds to TRBD1 (5 bases). Germline CDR1 SEHNR, CDR2 FQNEAQ (reference sequence). Trimming shortened V by 6 bases and J by 2 bases, and 13 bases separated the two germline ends. The CDR3 consists of 14 residues. In nucleotides, the CDR3 is TGTGCCAGCAGTTATGTAAGGGGAAACACTGAAGCTTTCTTT. Amino acid sequence: CASSYVRGNTEAFF.

For this clonotype: Just one base apart from a much larger clone, this may be a read error. The chain couples TRBV20-1 to TRBJ2-1; 7 bases align to TRBD2. This CDR3 is 14 amino acids long. J lost 5 bases, V lost 1 base, and 5 bases had no gene match. Germline assignment: CDR1 DFQATT and CDR2 SNEGSKA (reference sequence). The CDR3 region is CSARVSTSDNEQFF. CDR3 sequence (DNA): TGCAGTGCTAGAGTATCCACTAGCGACAATGAGCAGTTCTTC.

The chain couples TRBV11-2 to TRBJ1-2, with no clear D. Trimming cost V 9 bases and J 8 bases, with 19 bases left between them. The germline V gene has CDR1 SGHAT and CDR2 FQNNGV. The CDR3 consists of 13 residues. The CDR3 spells CASNILRKTGYTF. Here the CDR3 DNA reads TGTGCCAGTAACATATTGAGAAAAACAGGCTACACCTTC.

With regard to this clonotype: One end of the junction does not line up with germline, which may come from a read error. The V and J genes are TRBV6-1 and TRBJ2-1; TRBD2 agrees at 12 bases. The V gene's germline CDR1 is MNHNS and CDR2 SASEGT. This CDR3 contains 16 residues. In nucleotides, the CDR3 is TGCGTCAGCAGTACTCGGACTAGCGGGACGTACAATGAGCAGTTCTTC. It codes for CVSSTRTSGTYNEQFF.

As concerns this clonotype: One junction end does not reproduce the germline sequence, and a read error may be involved. This sequence joins TRBV11-3 and TRBJ2-3, with no clear D. Germline V lookup: CDR1 SGHNT, CDR2 YENEEA. This CDR3 is built from 14 residues. The DNA for the CDR3 is TGTACCAGCAACTTAGTTGGGTACACAGATACGCAGTATTTT. Translating it yields CTSNLVGYTDTQYF.

The chain carries TRBV29-1 and TRBJ1-1; possibly TRBD1 for D (5 bases). Per germline, CDR1 SQVTM and CDR2 ANQGSEA. This CDR3 is built from 12 residues. V gave up 3 bases and J gave up 3 bases, with 8 bases separating them. The CDR3 spells CSVDGGDTEAFF. The CDR3 DNA reads as TGCAGCGTTGACGGGGGAGACACTGAAGCTTTCTTT.

Turning to this clonotype: A junction boundary mismatches the germline segment, possibly from a read error. The chain couples TRBV6-1 to TRBJ1-1; 9 bases line up with TRBD1. CDR1 and CDR2 (germline): MNHNS, SASEGT. The CDR3 length is 12 residues. As DNA, the CDR3 is TGTACCAGCAGTCGGACAGGGGCTGAAGTTTTCTTT. It yields the protein CTSSRTGAEVFF.

Note on this clonotype: A much larger clone sits a single nucleotide away, making a read error possible. J is TRBJ2-5 and V is TRBV5-6; D is possibly TRBD2 (6 bases). CDR1 SGHDT and CDR2 YYEEEE come from the germline V gene. Trimming removed 0 bases from V and 7 bases from J, with 16 bases in between. The CDR3 consists of 15 residues. The chain's CDR3 is CASSLAGGAMGTQYF. DNA of the CDR3: TGTGCCAGCAGCTTGGCCGGGGGAGCGATGGGGACCCAGTACTTC.

Remarks on this clonotype: The CDR3 does not close with the conserved phenylalanine or tryptophan, likely indicating a read error. V gene TRBV12-3 or TRBV12-4 combines with J gene TRBJ1-4; D unresolved. This CDR3 region has 16 residues. V dropped 1 base and J dropped 4 bases, with 13 bases sitting between them. The CDR3 DNA is TGTGCCAGCAGTTTAGGTTTCAACATGGTTAATGAAAAACTGTTTTTA. This sequence encodes CASSLGFNMVNEKLFL.

A note on this clonotype: At one of its ends the junction is not consistent with the germline gene, which may arise from a read error. The chain uses TRBV10-3 and TRBJ1-3; 8 bases align to TRBD1. This CDR3 comprises 17 residues. Germline CDR1 ENHRY, CDR2 SYGVKD. The CDR3 is CVISDPTGVSYGNTIYF. The CDR3 nucleotides read TGTGTCATCAGTGACCCGACAGGGGTGAGCTATGGAAACACCATATATTTT.

Regarding this clonotype: This may be a read error: a much more frequent sequence differs by one nucleotide. V usage is TRBV5-4 and J usage is TRBJ2-3; 9 positions agree with TRBD1. With 7 bases clipped from V and 4 bases from J, the junction kept 10 bases outside the gene matches. CDR1 and CDR2 (germline): SGHNT, YYREEE (reference sequence). There are 15 residues in the CDR3. Here the CDR3 reads CASGIRRQGADTQYF. The CDR3 region has the DNA TGTGCCAGCGGCATCCGGAGACAGGGGGCAGATACGCAGTATTTT.

There are a few counts of this clonotype. A much larger clone lies one base from this, so it may be a read error. This rearrangement joins TRBV4-1 to TRBJ1-6, with TRBD1 as a possible D gene (6 bases). Looked up from germline, CDR1 is MGHRA and CDR2 is YSYEKL. There are 14 residues in the CDR3. The CDR3 loop is CASSQERGNSSLHF. The CDR3 region has the DNA TGCGCCAGCAGCCAAGAGAGGGGGAATTCATCCCTCCACTTT.

This clonotype was counted ten times or more. V usage is TRBV5-6 and J usage is TRBJ1-4, with D perhaps TRBD1 (6 bases). The CDR3 has 18 residues. Trimming took 4 bases from V and 0 from J, leaving 19 bases between them. Germline V gene sequence: CDR1 SGHDT, CDR2 YYEEEE. The CDR3 loop is CASSRPTGKGATNEKLFF. CDR3 nucleotide sequence: TGTGCCAGCAGCCGTCCGACAGGAAAGGGTGCAACTAATGAAAAACTGTTTTTT.

V gene TRBV5-4 combines with J gene TRBJ1-2; possible D gene TRBD1, 6 bases. The length of the CDR3 is 14 residues. The V gene lost 8 bases and the J gene lost 4 bases, with 18 bases spanning the gap. The germline gives CDR1 SGHNT, CDR2 YYREEE (reference sequence). CDR3 DNA sequence: TGTGCCAGTAGTTCACCCGGACAGCCCTATGGCTACACCTTC. Its translation: CASSSPGQPYGYTF. Full variable domain (missing parts from reference TRBV5-4 and TRBJ1-2): ETGVTQSPTHLIKTRGQQVTLRCSSQSGHNTVSWYQQALGQGPQFIFQYYREEENGRGNFPPRFSGLQFPNYSSELNVNALELDDSALYLCASSSPGQPYGYTFGSGTRLTVV.

Regarding this clonotype: The junction departs from germline at one end; a sequencing error may be responsible. The rearrangement links TRBV6-6 to TRBJ2-3; weak D call: TRBD2 (5 bases). The germline gives CDR1 MNHNY, CDR2 SVGAGI (reference sequence). The CDR3 is 16 residues long. The DNA for the CDR3 is TGTGCCATCAGTAATTTGGCCAGAGGGCTTACAGATACGCAGTATTTT. Residues: CAISNLARGLTDTQYF.

About this clonotype: One end of the junction is discordant with germline, which a read error may explain. J is TRBJ1-2 and V is TRBV5-4; D may be TRBD1 (6 bases). Germline V gives CDR1 SGHNT, CDR2 YYREEE (reference sequence). The CDR3 loop spans 13 amino acids. Written as DNA, the CDR3 is TGTGCCTGCAGCTTTAGTACAGGGAATGGCTACACCTTC. As protein: CACSFSTGNGYTF.